This TCR beta chain was recovered during a study of T cell responses to AZD1222 COVID-19 vaccine (dated by TCRdb to 2020 to 2022). Describing the broader study: AZD1222 recipients with second doses at about 4 weeks or about 12 weeks were pooled, because spike-specific TCR depth and breadth did not differ between schedules. TCR sequencing was performed for 233 trial participants, of whom around 200 were given two doses of AZD1222 and approximately 25 were given two doses of MenACWY control vaccine. Trial participants were enrolled by age into subgroups of 18-55, 56-69 and 70-plus years, and about 150, 27 and 61 TCR-sequenced participants, respectively, were included in these subgroups. What the research found in general, with its limitations: Conclusions about previously exposed vaccinees are limited, since just 6 or 7 AZD1222 recipients were seropositive for SARS-CoV-2 at baseline. Most participants were white British and females outnumbered males, and the authors suggested that clonal diversity may have been underestimated. Because no samples from the day 14 peak response were available, repertoires could be characterized only after the peak T cell response. Vaccine-associated CD4 TCRs spanned the whole spike protein, with dominant responses in regions 160-218 and 743-854. Spike-specific TCR breadth and depth rose significantly after two AZD1222 doses compared with day 0 and with MenACWY recipients. Epitopes outside the regions mutated in the B.1.351 and B.1.1.7 variants were reportedly recognized by nearly half of the unique spike-specific TCRs. The 56-69-year group was small, and its depth increase did not reach significance, likely because of low power.

The CDR3 regions of human TCRbeta chains were analyzed by immunosequencing. Processing in the source paper ran as follows. TCRs in the repertoires were matched against a reference library of SARS-CoV-2-specific TCRs that had been generated with the MIRA antigen-specificity platform. Breadth meant the fraction of unique TCRs that were SARS-CoV-2-associated, whereas depth meant the fraction of total T cells that were SARS-CoV-2-associated. Using the MIRA data, each spike-specific TCR was assigned both to the spike region to which the TCR was reactive and to a CD4 or CD8 class. Log10-transformed breadth and depth values were compared by one-way ANOVA with Sidak's multiple comparisons tests. Not all clones reach the TCRdb copy of this immuneACCESS table, which keeps in-frame sequences only. Checked studies attribute under half of the gap to unresolved V genes and leave the rest unexplained. That table gives V, J and clone size, and the DNA gave D and trimming. The sample table contains 90,000 to 110,000 clones; only one count was recorded for around 87% of them. The ten largest clones represent 5.2% of the sample.

V is clipped by 4 bases and J by 0 bases, and the sequence between their germline boundaries is 12 bases long. According to the germline V gene, CDR1 reads MGHDK and CDR2 reads SYGVNS. The CDR3 measures 16 amino acids from cysteine to phenylalanine. Only the CDR3 part of the read is kept: 48 bases, read in frame from the first base. This clone was counted only a few times. Its antigen has not been determined. There are no base qualities to consult, and no much larger clone falls within one base. Reading the label with the study, this specimen's time point is: baseline before first vaccination. Vaccinee samples were obtained from the UK trials COV001 and COV002, which included a single-blind randomized controlled phase 2/3 trial of AZD1222 (ChAdOx1 nCoV-19) in healthy adults. For TCRbeta chain sequencing, PBMC samples were collected from trial participants at day 0 and at day 28 after the second dose.

This chain is built from TRBV25-1 and TRBJ2-2, with no reliable assignment of the D segment. This clonotype was sampled from an adult in good health. The sample consisted of peripheral blood, taken on day 0 of AZD1222 vaccination. In nucleotide form, the sequence is TGTGCCAGCAGTGTTCGTGGCGGCGCGAACACCGGGGAGCTGTTTTTT. Its protein is CASSVRGGANTGELFF.